The 9 T cell receptor beta chains reported below all come from one sample, sequenced in a study of control samples from healthy donors and cancer patients. TCRdb's table, derived via immunoSEQ multiplex PCR, lists solely in-frame clones and lacks some. Altogether 80,000 to 100,000 clones are present, 79% being singletons, with the ten largest covering about 11%. Sequenced input: blood. The receptors were sampled from a woman in her 30s in good health.

This clone was observed a single time. This chain uses TRBV6-2 or TRBV6-3 with TRBJ1-1; 8 nucleotides align to TRBD1. The germline V gene has CDR1 MNHEY and CDR2 SVGEGT. The V gene end was trimmed by 0 bases and the J gene end by 8 bases; junction bases not matched to a gene: 5. CDR3 length equals 14 residues. Written as DNA, the CDR3 is TGTGCCAGCAGTTACTCCGGACAGGGCAGCGAAGCTTTCTTT. Translation: CASSYSGQGSEAFF.

This chain joins TRBV29-1 and TRBJ1-1; 7 bases align to TRBD1. Germline loops: CDR1 SQVTM, CDR2 ANQGSEA. The CDR3 runs 14 residues. V was pared by 5 bases and J by 1 base, with 7 bases of the junction left unmatched. CDR3 coding DNA: TGCAGCGTTAAAGGGGGCACCCCGAACACTGAAGCTTTCTTT. Amino acids: CSVKGGTPNTEAFF.

V is TRBV7-7 and J is TRBJ2-5; the D gene is possibly TRBD1 (6 bases). Trimming cost V 5 bases and J 2 bases, with 15 bases left between them. Germline V gives CDR1 SSHAT, CDR2 FNYEAQ (reference sequence). The CDR3 consists of 15 residues. The CDR3 DNA reads TGTGCCAGCAGCATTAGCCCCGGACAGCAAGAGACCCAGTACTTC. Protein product: CASSISPGQQETQYF.

The rearrangement uses TRBV6-5 and TRBJ1-2; D unclear. Germline loops: CDR1 MNHEY, CDR2 SVGAGI. The CDR3 is 13 residues long. V was pared by 7 bases and J by 7 bases, with 16 bases between. CDR3 protein: CASKLGVIGGYTF. CDR3 in DNA: TGTGCCAGCAAGTTAGGAGTGATCGGTGGCTACACCTTC.

This chain links TRBV6-2 or TRBV6-3 with TRBJ2-5; 9 nucleotides agree with TRBD2. J gave up 7 bases and V 4 bases, and 13 bases lay outside the gene matches. The germline V gene has CDR1 MNHEY and CDR2 SVGEGT. The CDR3 covers 16 residues. The chain's CDR3 is CASSWGGGAIYVTQYF. The CDR3 region has the DNA TGTGCCAGCAGTTGGGGCGGGGGGGCCATCTATGTGACCCAGTACTTC.

This rearrangement joins TRBV3-1 (or the pseudogene TRBV3-2) to TRBJ1-5; D is ambiguous. The CDR3 is 12 residues long. V was cut by 3 bases and J by 11 bases, with 11 bases left in between. Germline V gene sequence: CDR1 LGHDT, CDR2 YNNKEL (reference sequence). The CDR3 region is CASSQLGSAQHF. The CDR3 DNA follows: TGTGCCAGCAGCCAGCTAGGCAGCGCCCAGCATTTT.

This clone showed up just a few times. The CDR3 is CASSVEDRGGGYTF. In nucleotides, the CDR3 is TGTGCCAGCAGCGTAGAAGACAGGGGAGGTGGCTACACCTTC. The chain couples TRBV9 to TRBJ1-2, with 8 nucleotides matching TRBD1. The CDR3 runs 14 residues. Trimming at V came to 0 bases and at J to 7 bases, leaving 5 bases not matched to a gene. Per the germline V gene, CDR1 is SGDLS and CDR2 is YYNGEE.

In nucleotides, the CDR3 is TGTGCCAGCAGCCAAGTGGGAGGGACCTTGGGGGGCGAGCAGTACTTC. It specifies CASSQVGGTLGGEQYF. The rearrangement links TRBV3-1 (or the pseudogene TRBV3-2) to TRBJ2-7; 7 bases fit TRBD2. Per germline, CDR1 LGHDT and CDR2 YNNKEL (reference sequence). The CDR3 spans 16 residues. V gave up 1 base and J gave up 6 bases; unmatched junction bases: 12.

This chain links TRBV7-8 with TRBJ1-2; 8 bases fit TRBD1. The CDR3 sequence is 14 residues long. The germline V gene encodes CDR1 SGHVS and CDR2 FQNEAQ. The V gene end was trimmed by 4 bases and the J gene end by 7 bases; junction bases not matched to a gene: 8. CDR3 sequence: CASSSSGGRGGYTF. CDR3 nucleotide sequence: TGTGCCAGCAGCTCGTCAGGGGGCCGGGGTGGCTACACCTTC.